One sample yielded the 17 T cell receptor beta chains listed below, sequenced in a study of blood T cell repertoires in COVID-19. Repertoires were generated with immunoSEQ multiplex PCR, while TCRdb's copy carries only in-frame clones and drops some. The sample consists of more than 60,000 clones, about 86% of them appearing once. Sequencing was done on a sample of peripheral blood. The receptors shown here come from a middle-aged man with active COVID-19.

This sequence joins TRBV6-4 and TRBJ2-1; D is possibly TRBD1 (6 bases). Looked up from germline, CDR1 is MRHNA and CDR2 is SNTAGT. The ends were cut back, 6 bases at V and 0 bases at J, with 18 bases in the middle. The CDR3 is 17 residues long. CDR3 DNA sequence: TGTGCCAGCAGGGGCCCCCAGGGGCAAGGCTCCTACAATGAGCAGTTCTTC. It specifies CASRGPQGQGSYNEQFF.

In the case of this clone: Germline and junction disagree at one end, which may indicate a read error. V usage is TRBV28 and J usage is TRBJ1-5; D is perhaps TRBD1 (5 bases). Germline CDR1 reads MDHEN; CDR2 reads SYDVKM. There are 12 residues in the CDR3. CDR3 amino acids: CASSLTAGGVDF. As DNA, the CDR3 is TGTGCCAGCAGTTTAACAGCCGGAGGGGTGGATTTT. Looking up the rest from reference TRBV28 and TRBJ1-5 gives the full variable domain: DVKVTQSSRYLVKRTGEKVFLECVQDMDHENMFWYRQDPGLGLRLIYFSYDVKMKEKGDIPEGYSVSREKKERFSLILESASTNQTSMYLCASSLTAGGVDFGDGTRLSIL.

V and J are TRBV5-1 and TRBJ1-1; perhaps TRBD1 as D (6 bases). V shed 2 bases and J shed 7 bases, with 12 bases lying between them. In germline, CDR1 is SGHRS, CDR2 YFSETQ. There are 13 residues in the CDR3. Here the CDR3 reads CASSLGTPVEAFF. In DNA form, the CDR3 reads TGCGCCAGCAGCTTAGGGACACCCGTTGAAGCTTTCTTT.

The rearrangement joins TRBV29-1 to TRBJ2-7; D is perhaps TRBD2 (7 bases). This CDR3 contains 17 residues. V lost 1 base to trimming and J lost 0 bases, with 19 bases between them. Per the germline V gene, CDR1 is SQVTM and CDR2 is ANQGSEA. CDR3 amino acids: CSVEGLGHRGASYEQYF. The DNA of the CDR3 is TGCAGCGTTGAAGGTTTGGGTCACCGGGGGGCCTCCTACGAGCAGTACTTC.

The CDR3 DNA reads TGTGCCAGCAGGCCGGACGGGGTCCACACTGAAGCTTTCTTT. Translated: CASRPDGVHTEAFF. This rearrangement joins TRBV6-5 to TRBJ1-1, with unresolved D. The V end was cut by 6 bases, the J end by 3 bases, with 14 bases between. The CDR3 is 14 amino acids. Germline loops: CDR1 MNHEY, CDR2 SVGAGI.

The chain employs TRBV3-1 (or the pseudogene TRBV3-2) and TRBJ1-1; tentatively, D is TRBD1 (6 bases). This CDR3 comprises 16 residues. Trimming shortened V by 4 bases and J by 8 bases, and 23 bases separated the two germline ends. Looked up from germline, CDR1 is LGHDT and CDR2 is YNNKEL (reference sequence). CDR3 DNA: TGTGCCAGCAGCCCAAGAACGGGGGGGGCGGTTCGAGAAGCTTTCTTT. As protein: CASSPRTGGAVREAFF.

This chain connects TRBV2 to TRBJ1-6; 7 bases agree with TRBD1. The CDR3 spans 13 residues. The germline CDR1 and CDR2 sequences are SNHLY and FYNNEI. The V and J ends lost 6 bases and 6 bases, in that order; junction bases with no gene match: 2. CDR3 loop: CASRGQVNSPLHF. The DNA for the CDR3 is TGTGCCAGCAGAGGACAGGTTAATTCACCCCTCCACTTT. Filled out from reference TRBV2 and TRBJ1-6, the complete variable domain reads EPEVTQTPSHQVTQMGQEVILRCVPISNHLYFYWYRQILGQKVEFLVSFYNNEISEKSEIFDDQFSVERPDGSNFTLKIRSTKLEDSAMYFCASRGQVNSPLHFGNGTRLTVT.

The rearrangement uses TRBV4-2 and TRBJ1-5; D call uncertain. CDR3 length: 14 residues. Germline V CDR1 and CDR2: LGHNA, YNFKEQ. Trimming shortened V by 5 bases and J by 2 bases, and 10 bases separated the two germline ends. In DNA, the CDR3 is TGTGCCAGCAGCGGGCACAGAGGCAATCAGCCCCAGCATTTT. As protein: CASSGHRGNQPQHF.

In this sample, this clone turned up once. The J gene is TRBJ2-5, the V gene TRBV6-5; TRBD1 might be the D (5 bases). The germline gives CDR1 MNHEY, CDR2 SVGAGI. V gave up 3 bases and J gave up 7 bases, with 12 bases separating them. The CDR3 extends over 13 amino acids. The CDR3 loop reads CASSYRQGGTQYF. The CDR3 DNA follows: TGTGCCAGCAGTTATCGGCAGGGCGGGACCCAGTACTTC.

The V call is TRBV2, the J call TRBJ1-4; perhaps TRBD1 as D (5 bases). The CDR3 is made up of 15 amino acids. Germline CDR1 reads SNHLY; CDR2 reads FYNNEI. The V gene lost 5 bases and the J gene lost 10 bases, with 20 bases spanning the gap. The CDR3 sequence is CASSSGDPSGGKLFF. The CDR3, as DNA: TGTGCCAGCAGTTCGGGGGACCCGTCGGGGGGAAAACTGTTTTTT.

The V gene is TRBV9, the J gene TRBJ2-3; 7 positions match TRBD2. V trimming: 3 bases; J trimming: 4 bases; junction bases outside the gene matches: 11. Germline assignment: CDR1 SGDLS and CDR2 YYNGEE. CDR3 size: 16 residues. Here the CDR3 reads CASSAPREGGPDTQYF. DNA of the CDR3: TGTGCCAGCAGCGCCCCCCGCGAGGGAGGGCCAGATACGCAGTATTTT. Drawing the rest from reference TRBV9 and TRBJ2-3, the complete variable domain is DSGVTQTPKHLITATGQRVTLRCSPRSGDLSVYWYQQSLDQGLQFLIQYYNGEERAKGNILERFSAQQFPDLHSELNLSSLELGDSALYFCASSAPREGGPDTQYFGPGTRLTVL.

V and J are TRBV5-1 and TRBJ2-3; 12 bases are a match to TRBD2. V dropped 1 base and J dropped 3; count of bases not matched to a gene: 9. The CDR3 contains 18 residues. CDR1 and CDR2 (germline): SGHRS, YFSETQ. The CDR3 loop reads CASSLLGLAGGFTDTQYF. In DNA form, the CDR3 reads TGCGCCAGCAGCTTGCTGGGGCTAGCGGGGGGGTTTACAGATACGCAGTATTTT. Drawing the rest from reference TRBV5-1 and TRBJ2-3, the complete variable domain is KAGVTQTPRYLIKTRGQQVTLSCSPISGHRSVSWYQQTPGQGLQFLFEYFSETQRNKGNFPGRFSGRQFSNSRSEMNVSTLELGDSALYLCASSLLGLAGGFTDTQYFGPGTRLTVL.

The genes are TRBV7-2 and TRBJ2-3, with 10 bases that match TRBD2. Trimming at V came to 5 bases and at J to 2 bases, leaving 4 bases not matched to a gene. Germline V CDR1 and CDR2: SGHTA, FQGNSA. This CDR3 has 15 residues. The CDR3 here is CASSSSGGTTDTQYF. CDR3 bases: TGTGCCAGCAGCAGTAGCGGGGGGACCACAGATACGCAGTATTTT.

The chain has TRBV19 and TRBJ2-7; TRBD1 aligns across 8 bases. Germline V gene sequence: CDR1 LNHDA, CDR2 SQIVND (reference sequence). J lost 9 bases, V lost 4 bases, and 8 bases had no gene match. The CDR3 contains 13 residues. The CDR3 region is CASSTGTGSPQYF. Here the CDR3 DNA reads TGTGCCAGTAGTACCGGGACAGGAAGTCCGCAGTACTTC. The whole variable domain, remainder taken from reference TRBV19 and TRBJ2-7, is DGGITQSPKYLFRKEGQNVTLSCEQNLNHDAMYWYRQDPGQGLRLIYYSQIVNDFQKGDIAEGYSVSREKKESFPLTVTSAQKNPTAFYLCASSTGTGSPQYFGPGTRLTVT.

V gene TRBV29-1 combines with J gene TRBJ1-2; TRBD1 matches at 12 bases. Germline V gene sequence: CDR1 SQVTM, CDR2 ANQGSEA. CDR3 length: 14 residues. J gave up 8 bases and V 3 bases, and 7 bases lay outside the gene matches. The CDR3 is CSVEVGQGAGGYTF. CDR3 DNA: TGCAGCGTTGAGGTGGGACAGGGGGCAGGGGGCTACACCTTC.

The chain has TRBV3-1 (or the pseudogene TRBV3-2) and TRBJ1-3; tentatively, D is TRBD1 (6 bases). CDR3 length: 14 residues. Between the trimmed V and J ends, which lost 6 bases and 4 bases, there was a span of 13 bases. CDR1 LGHDT and CDR2 YNNKEL come from the germline V gene (reference sequence). Here the CDR3 reads CASRDDRSGNTIYF. DNA for the CDR3: TGTGCCAGCAGGGATGACAGGTCGGGAAACACCATATATTTT.

In this sample, this clone turned up once. V is TRBV19 and J is TRBJ2-3; TRBD2 is a possible D gene (6 bases). In germline, CDR1 is LNHDA, CDR2 SQIVND (reference sequence). V was cut by 6 bases and J by 4 bases, with 20 bases left in between. The CDR3 runs to 16 residues. The CDR3: CASSPSFVGLPDTQYF. CDR3 in DNA: TGTGCCAGTAGCCCTTCGTTTGTGGGACTCCCAGATACGCAGTATTTT.